This T cell receptor beta chain comes out of a study of synovial regulatory T cells in juvenile arthritis. Clones were sequenced by immunoSEQ multiplex PCR, and TCRdb holds only the in-frame ones, with some missing. The repertoire table contains more than 9,500 clones. Germline assignment: CDR1 KGHSH and CDR2 LQKENI. CDR3 size: 12 residues. The DNA sequence is not available. The sequenced sample was Treg cells from blood. The subset is: remaining (HLA-DR-negative) circulating blood Treg cells. The chain combines TRBV18 with TRBJ2-1. The sequence came from a donor between 2 and 29 years old with juvenile idiopathic arthritis. This CDR3 is CASSPMTDEQFF.